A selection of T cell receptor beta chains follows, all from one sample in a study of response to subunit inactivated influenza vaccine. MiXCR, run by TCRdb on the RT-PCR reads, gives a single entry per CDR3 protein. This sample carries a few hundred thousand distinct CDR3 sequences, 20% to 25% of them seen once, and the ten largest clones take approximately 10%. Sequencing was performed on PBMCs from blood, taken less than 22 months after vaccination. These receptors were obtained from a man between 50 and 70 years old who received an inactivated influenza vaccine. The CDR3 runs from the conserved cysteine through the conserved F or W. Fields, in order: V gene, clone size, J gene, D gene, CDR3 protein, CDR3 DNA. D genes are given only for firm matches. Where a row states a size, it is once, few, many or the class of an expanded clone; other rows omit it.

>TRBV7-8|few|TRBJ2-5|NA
CASSARQVGYETQYF
TGTGCCAGCAGCGCACGTCAAGTGGGTTACGAGACCCAGTACTTC
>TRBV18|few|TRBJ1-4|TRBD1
CASSRRRGHPTNEKLFF
TGTGCCAGCTCACGGAGGAGGGGGCACCCAACTAATGAAAAACTGTTTTTT
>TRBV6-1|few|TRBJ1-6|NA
CASFFRDTQSPLHF
TGTGCCAGCTTTTTTCGGGACACCCAATCACCCCTCCACTTT
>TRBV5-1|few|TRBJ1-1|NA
CASSKGSMNTEAFF
TGCGCCAGCAGCAAAGGTTCCATGAACACTGAAGCTTTCTTT
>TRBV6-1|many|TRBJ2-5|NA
CASRTTGLGTQYF
TGTGCCAGCAGGACCACAGGCCTGGGGACCCAGTACTTC
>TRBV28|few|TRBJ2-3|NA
CASSLEGLSITDTQYF
TGTGCCAGCAGTTTGGAGGGCCTTTCTATCACAGATACGCAGTATTTT
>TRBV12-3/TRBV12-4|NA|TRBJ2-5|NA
CASSLAGGTFQETQYF
TGTGCCAGCAGTTTAGCGGGGGGCACCTTCCAAGAGACCCAGTACTTC
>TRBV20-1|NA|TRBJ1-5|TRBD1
CSAPGQPDQPQHF
TGCAGTGCTCCGGGACAGCCGGACCAGCCCCAGCATTTT
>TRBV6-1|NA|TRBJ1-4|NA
CATRQGSNEKLFF
TGTGCCACCCGGCAGGGTTCTAATGAAAAACTGTTTTTT
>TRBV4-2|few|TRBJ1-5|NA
CASSQDEGNGQPQHF
TGTGCCAGCAGCCAAGATGAGGGAAACGGGCAGCCCCAGCATTTT
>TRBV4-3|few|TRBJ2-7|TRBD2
CASSQDGAGGPTYEQYF
TGCGCCAGCAGCCAAGATGGAGCGGGAGGCCCCACCTACGAGCAGTACTTC
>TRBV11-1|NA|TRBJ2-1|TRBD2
CASSLASLADYNEQFF
TGTGCCAGCAGCTTAGCTAGTCTAGCGGACTACAATGAGCAGTTCTTC
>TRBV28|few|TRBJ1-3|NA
CASSIVRGSGNTIYF
TGTGCCAGCAGTATTGTCCGGGGTTCCGGAAACACCATATATTTT
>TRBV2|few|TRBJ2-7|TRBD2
CASSEILAGDNEQYF
TGTGCCAGCAGTGAAATACTAGCGGGGGATAACGAGCAGTACTTC
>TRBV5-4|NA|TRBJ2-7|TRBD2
CASSRGGANYEQYF
TGTGCCAGCAGCCGGGGAGGGGCGAACTACGAGCAGTACTTC
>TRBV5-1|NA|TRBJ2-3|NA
CASSRRGPDTQYF
TGCGCCAGCAGTCGGAGGGGCCCAGATACGCAGTATTTT
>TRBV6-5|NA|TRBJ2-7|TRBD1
CASSTGTEYSYEQYF
TGTGCCAGCAGTACTGGGACAGAATACTCCTACGAGCAGTACTTC
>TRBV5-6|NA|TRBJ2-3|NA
CASSPEGSDTQYF
TGTGCCAGCAGCCCGGAGGGGTCAGATACGCAGTATTTT
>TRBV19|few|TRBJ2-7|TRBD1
CASSTGGEQYF
TGTGCCAGTAGCACAGGGGGCGAGCAGTACTTC
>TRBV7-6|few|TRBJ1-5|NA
CASSLAGVRQPQHF
TGTGCCAGCAGCTTAGCAGGGGTGAGACAGCCCCAGCATTTT
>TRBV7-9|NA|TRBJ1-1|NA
CASRSPGDTEAFF
TGTGCCAGCAGGTCTCCGGGAGACACTGAAGCTTTCTTT
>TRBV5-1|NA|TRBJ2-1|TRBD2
CASSLAGGGTYNEQFF
TGCGCCAGCAGCTTGGCCGGCGGGGGGACCTACAATGAGCAGTTCTTC
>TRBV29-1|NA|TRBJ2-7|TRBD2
CSVTTQRTSGRATHEQYF
TGCAGCGTCACTACACAACGGACTAGCGGGAGGGCCACACACGAGCAGTACTTC
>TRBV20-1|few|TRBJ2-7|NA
CSARVWGKVYEQYF
TGCAGTGCTAGAGTTTGGGGTAAGGTCTACGAGCAGTACTTC
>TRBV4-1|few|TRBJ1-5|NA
CASSQEAGHINQPQHF
TGCGCCAGCAGCCAAGAAGCTGGACATATCAATCAGCCCCAGCATTTT
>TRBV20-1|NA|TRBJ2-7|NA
CSAREGGPGGEQYF
TGCAGTGCTAGAGAAGGGGGTCCCGGGGGCGAGCAGTACTTC
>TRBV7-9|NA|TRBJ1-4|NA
CASSLREKLFF
TGTGCCAGCAGCCTGAGGGAAAAACTGTTTTTT
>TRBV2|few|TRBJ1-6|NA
CASKKGASNNSPLHF
TGTGCCAGCAAAAAAGGGGCTTCCAATAATTCACCCCTCCACTTT
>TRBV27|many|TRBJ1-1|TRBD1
CASTQGQGVNTEAFF
TGTGCCAGCACCCAAGGGCAGGGGGTGAACACTGAAGCTTTCTTT
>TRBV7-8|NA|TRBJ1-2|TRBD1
CASSSRQGPNYGYTF
TGTGCCAGCAGCTCGAGACAGGGGCCAAACTATGGCTACACCTTC
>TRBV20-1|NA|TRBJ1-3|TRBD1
CSARPLGTAGNTIYF
TGCAGTGCTAGACCCCTCGGGACAGCTGGAAACACCATATATTTT
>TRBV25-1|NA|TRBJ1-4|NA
CASSEGHNEKLFF
TGTGCCAGCAGTGAGGGGCATAATGAAAAACTGTTTTTT
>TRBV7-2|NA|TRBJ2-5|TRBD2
CASSLVAGGQETQYF
TGTGCCAGCAGCTTAGTAGCGGGAGGGCAGGAGACCCAGTACTTC
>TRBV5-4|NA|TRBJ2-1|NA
CASTLQGIVYNEQFF
TGTGCCAGCACTTTGCAGGGTATAGTCTACAATGAGCAGTTCTTC
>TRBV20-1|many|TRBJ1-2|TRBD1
CSARDRQGMDGYTF
TGCAGTGCTAGAGACCGACAGGGGATGGATGGCTACACCTTC
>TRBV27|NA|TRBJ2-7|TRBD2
CASSVLAGKKDEQYF
TGTGCCAGCAGTGTACTAGCGGGGAAAAAAGACGAGCAGTACTTC
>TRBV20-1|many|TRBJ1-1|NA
CSARRDGNTEAFF
TGCAGTGCTCGACGGGACGGGAACACTGAAGCTTTCTTT
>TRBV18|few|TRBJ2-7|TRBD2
CASSRTGTSGSYEQYF
TGTGCCAGCTCACGAACCGGGACTAGCGGGTCCTACGAGCAGTACTTC
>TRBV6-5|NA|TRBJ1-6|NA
CASSYRDTHLYNSPLHF
TGTGCCAGCAGTTATCGGGACACACACCTCTATAATTCACCCCTCCACTTT
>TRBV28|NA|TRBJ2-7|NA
CASSQQGYEQYF
TGTGCCAGCAGTCAACAGGGCTACGAGCAGTACTTC
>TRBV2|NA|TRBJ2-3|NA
CASMTDTQYF
TGTGCCAGCATGACAGATACGCAGTATTTT
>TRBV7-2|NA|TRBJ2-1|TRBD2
CASSSTSGDTNEQFF
TGTGCCAGCAGCTCGACTAGCGGGGATACCAATGAGCAGTTCTTC
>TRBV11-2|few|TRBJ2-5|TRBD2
CASSSWTSGGLQETQYF
TGTGCCAGCAGCTCGTGGACTAGCGGGGGGCTTCAAGAGACCCAGTACTTC
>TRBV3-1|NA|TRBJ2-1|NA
CASSSAWGVNEQFF
TGTGCCAGCAGCTCAGCTTGGGGAGTCAATGAGCAGTTCTTC
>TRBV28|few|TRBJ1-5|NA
CATRPTWPNQPQHF
TGTGCCACTCGGCCTACCTGGCCCAATCAGCCCCAGCATTTT
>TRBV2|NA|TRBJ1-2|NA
CASSGQGPNYGYTF
TGTGCCAGCAGTGGGCAGGGACCCAACTATGGCTACACCTTC
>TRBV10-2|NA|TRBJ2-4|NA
CASVRETGAKNIQYF
TGCGCCAGCGTACGGGAGACAGGAGCCAAAAACATTCAGTACTTC
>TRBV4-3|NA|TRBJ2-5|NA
CASSQERHLGETQYF
TGCGCCAGCAGCCAAGAGAGGCACCTGGGGGAGACCCAGTACTTC
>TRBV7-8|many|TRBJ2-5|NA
CASSPDIGGTETQYF
TGTGCCAGCAGCCCAGACATAGGGGGTACTGAGACCCAGTACTTC
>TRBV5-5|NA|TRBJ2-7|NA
CASRRALETVAYEQYF
TGTGCCAGCAGACGCGCGCTTGAAACAGTTGCCTACGAGCAGTACTTC
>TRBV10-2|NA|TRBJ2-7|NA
CASMYSGGPSYEQYF
TGCGCCAGCATGTACTCGGGTGGCCCCTCCTACGAGCAGTACTTC
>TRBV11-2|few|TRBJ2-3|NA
CASSPGTAYTDTQYF
TGTGCCAGCAGTCCCGGGACGGCGTACACAGATACGCAGTATTTT
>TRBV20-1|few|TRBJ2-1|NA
CSARGGTNYNEQFF
TGCAGTGCTAGAGGGGGGACGAACTACAATGAGCAGTTCTTC
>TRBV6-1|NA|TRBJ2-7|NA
CASSGGDNLYEQYF
TGTGCCAGCAGTGGGGGGGACAACCTCTACGAGCAGTACTTC